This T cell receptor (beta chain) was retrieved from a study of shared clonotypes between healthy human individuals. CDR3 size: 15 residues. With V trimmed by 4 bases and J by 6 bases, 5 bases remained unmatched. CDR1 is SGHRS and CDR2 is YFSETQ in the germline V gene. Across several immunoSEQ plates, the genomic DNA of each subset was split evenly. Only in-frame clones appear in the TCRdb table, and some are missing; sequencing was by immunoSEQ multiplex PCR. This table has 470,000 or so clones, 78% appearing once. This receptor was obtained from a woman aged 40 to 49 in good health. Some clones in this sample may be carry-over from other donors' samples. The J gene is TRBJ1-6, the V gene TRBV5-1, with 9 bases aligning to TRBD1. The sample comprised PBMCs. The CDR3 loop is CASSPGTGRNSPLHF. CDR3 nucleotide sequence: TGCGCCAGCAGCCCCGGGACAGGGCGTAATTCACCCCTCCACTTT.